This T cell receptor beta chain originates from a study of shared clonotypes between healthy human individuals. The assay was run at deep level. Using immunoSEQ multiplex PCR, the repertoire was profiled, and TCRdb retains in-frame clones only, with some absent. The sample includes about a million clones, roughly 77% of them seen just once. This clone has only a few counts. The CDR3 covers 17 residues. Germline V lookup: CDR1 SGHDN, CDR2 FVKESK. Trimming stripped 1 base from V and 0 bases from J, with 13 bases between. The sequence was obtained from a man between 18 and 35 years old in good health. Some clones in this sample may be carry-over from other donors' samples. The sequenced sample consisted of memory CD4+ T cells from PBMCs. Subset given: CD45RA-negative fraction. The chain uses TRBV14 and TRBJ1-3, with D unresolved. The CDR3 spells CASSQGRNLSSGNTIYF. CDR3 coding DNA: TGTGCCAGCAGCCAAGGAAGAAACCTGAGCTCTGGAAACACCATATATTTT.